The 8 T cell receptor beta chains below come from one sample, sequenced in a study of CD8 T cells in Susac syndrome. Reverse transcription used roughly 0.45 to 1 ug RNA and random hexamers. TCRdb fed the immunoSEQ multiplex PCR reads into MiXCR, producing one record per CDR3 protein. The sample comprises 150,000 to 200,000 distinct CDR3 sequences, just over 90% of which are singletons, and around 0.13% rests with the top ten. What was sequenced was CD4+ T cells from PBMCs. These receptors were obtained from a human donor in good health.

CDR3 coding DNA: TGTGCCAGCAGCGTAGACGGGCAAAACGCACCCCTCCACTTT. It specifies CASSVDGQNAPLHF. The chain has TRBV9 and TRBJ1-6; D remains unclear. The CDR3 totals 14 residues. Germline CDR1 is SGDLS and CDR2 is YYNGEE. Deletions cut 0 bases from V and 11 bases from J, with 12 bases between.

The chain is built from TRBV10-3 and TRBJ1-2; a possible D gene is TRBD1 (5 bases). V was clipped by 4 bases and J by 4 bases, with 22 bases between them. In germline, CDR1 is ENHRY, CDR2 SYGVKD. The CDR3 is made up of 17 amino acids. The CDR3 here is CAISGDLRDGSTYGYTF. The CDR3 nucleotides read TGTGCCATCAGTGGGGACCTCCGGGACGGCAGTACCTATGGCTACACCTTC.

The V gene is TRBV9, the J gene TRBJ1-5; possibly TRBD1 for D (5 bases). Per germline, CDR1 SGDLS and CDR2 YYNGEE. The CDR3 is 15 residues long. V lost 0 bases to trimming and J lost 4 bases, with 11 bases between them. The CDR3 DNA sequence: TGTGCCAGCAGCGTAGAGGCAGGGAGAAATCAGCCCCAGCATTTT. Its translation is CASSVEAGRNQPQHF.

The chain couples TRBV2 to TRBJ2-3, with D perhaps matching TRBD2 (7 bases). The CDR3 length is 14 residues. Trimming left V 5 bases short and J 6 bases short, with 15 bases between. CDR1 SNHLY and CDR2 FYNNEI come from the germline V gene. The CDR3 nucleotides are TGTGCCAGCAGTACGGGGGGCAGGTGGGATACGCAGTATTTT. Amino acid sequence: CASSTGGRWDTQYF.

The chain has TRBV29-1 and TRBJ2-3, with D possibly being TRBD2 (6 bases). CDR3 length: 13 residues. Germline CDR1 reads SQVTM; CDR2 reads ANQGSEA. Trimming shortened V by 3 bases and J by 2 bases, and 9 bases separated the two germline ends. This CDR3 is CSVERGNTDTQYF. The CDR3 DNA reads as TGCAGCGTTGAGCGCGGGAACACAGATACGCAGTATTTT.

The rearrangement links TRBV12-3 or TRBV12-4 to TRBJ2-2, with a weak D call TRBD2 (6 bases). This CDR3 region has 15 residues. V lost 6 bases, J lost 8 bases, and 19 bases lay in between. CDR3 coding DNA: TGTGCCAGCAGCCCAGGATCTCTGCGGGGAGGGGAGCTGTTTTTT. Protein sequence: CASSPGSLRGGELFF.

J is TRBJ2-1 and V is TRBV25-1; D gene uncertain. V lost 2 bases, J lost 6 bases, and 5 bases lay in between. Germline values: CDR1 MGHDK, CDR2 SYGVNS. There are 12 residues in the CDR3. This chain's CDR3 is CASSEHSNEQFF. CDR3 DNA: TGTGCCAGCAGTGAACACAGCAATGAGCAGTTCTTC.

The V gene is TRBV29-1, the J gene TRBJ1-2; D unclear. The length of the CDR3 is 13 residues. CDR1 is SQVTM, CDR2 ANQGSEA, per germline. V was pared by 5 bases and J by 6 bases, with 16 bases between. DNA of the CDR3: TGCAGCGTTTGGTCCGGCCAGGCCGATGGCTACACCTTC. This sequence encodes CSVWSGQADGYTF. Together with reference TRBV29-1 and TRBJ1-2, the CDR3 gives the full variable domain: SAVISQKPSRDICQRGTSLTIQCQVDSQVTMMFWYRQQPGQSLTLIATANQGSEATYESGFVIDKFPISRPNLTFSTLTVSNMSPEDSSIYLCSVWSGQADGYTFGSGTRLTVV.